The 15 T cell receptor beta chains given below trace back to one sample, sequenced in a study of cytomegalovirus exposure and HLA in healthy donors. 60 Vbeta and 13 Jbeta primers were used in PCR. The repertoire was sequenced with immunoSEQ multiplex PCR; TCRdb's copy has only in-frame clones and lacks some. The sample holds roughly 180,000 clones, approximately 81% seen once. Sequencing used PBMCs. The receptor source for this set is a young man in good health and CMV-seronegative.

The rearrangement joins TRBV27 to TRBJ2-7; weak D call: TRBD1 (6 bases). Trimming cost V 8 bases and J 2 bases, with 22 bases left between them. The germline V gene has CDR1 MNHEY and CDR2 SMNVEV (reference sequence). The CDR3 spans 16 residues. DNA of the CDR3: TGTGCCAGCGACGTTTCCCCAGGGGTCGCCACCTACGAGCAGTACTTC. This codes for CASDVSPGVATYEQYF.

The gene calls are TRBV19 and TRBJ2-7, with 11 bases that match TRBD1. Trimming cost V 4 bases and J 7 bases; bases outside gene matches: 6. This CDR3 is built from 14 residues. Germline V gives CDR1 LNHDA, CDR2 SQIVND (reference sequence). The CDR3 here is CASSNRDRGFEQYF. Here the CDR3 DNA reads TGTGCCAGTAGTAACCGGGACAGGGGGTTTGAGCAGTACTTC.

The chain has TRBV2 and TRBJ2-6; D is perhaps TRBD1 (6 bases). The V end lost 6 bases, the J end lost 2 bases, and 14 bases lay between the germline ends. The germline CDR1 and CDR2 sequences are SNHLY and FYNNEI. The CDR3 runs to 16 residues. The chain's CDR3 is CASRSPNRAGANVLTF. CDR3 nucleotide sequence: TGTGCCAGCAGGAGCCCCAACAGGGCTGGGGCCAACGTCCTGACTTTC.

This clone was counted a few times. The V call is TRBV19, the J call TRBJ1-3; 7 bases are shared with TRBD1. CDR1 is LNHDA and CDR2 is SQIVND in the germline V gene (reference sequence). The CDR3 length is 14 residues. Losses at the gene ends were 7 bases for V and 6 bases for J; bases not matched to a gene: 9. The CDR3 sequence: CASIDRDSENTIYF. CDR3 DNA: TGTGCCAGTATCGACAGGGATTCAGAAAACACCATATATTTT.

The rearrangement joins TRBV5-6 to TRBJ2-1, with TRBD2 matching over 9 bases. The CDR3 is made up of 17 amino acids. The germline CDR1 and CDR2 sequences are SGHDT and YYEEEE. V shed 1 base, J shed 5 bases, and the junction held 10 bases outside the gene matches. The CDR3 sequence is CASSLNQLAGADNEQFF. DNA of the CDR3: TGTGCCAGCAGCTTGAACCAACTAGCGGGCGCAGACAATGAGCAGTTCTTC.

This chain joins TRBV6-5 and TRBJ1-1, with D maybe TRBD1 (5 bases). The CDR3 length is 16 residues. The V end lost 2 bases, the J end lost 0 bases, and 13 bases lay between the germline ends. Germline V lookup: CDR1 MNHEY, CDR2 SVGAGI. CDR3 sequence: CASSYRGGGMNTEAFF. CDR3 sequence (DNA): TGTGCCAGCAGTTACAGGGGAGGAGGGATGAACACTGAAGCTTTCTTT.

The chain has TRBV6-5 and TRBJ1-2, with no clear D. Trimming removed 0 bases at V and 2 bases at J, with 13 bases between. Per the germline V gene, CDR1 is MNHEY and CDR2 is SVGAGI. The CDR3 has 16 amino acids. CDR3 bases: TGTGCCAGCAGTTACTCCGGGTCAGTCCCCAACTATGGCTACACCTTC. Protein sequence: CASSYSGSVPNYGYTF.

The sample holds one count of this clone. The V call is TRBV4-1, the J call TRBJ1-1, with 12 bases lining up with TRBD1. CDR1 MGHRA and CDR2 YSYEKL come from the germline V gene. This CDR3 has 16 residues. Trimming at V came to 1 base and at J to 8 bases, leaving 8 bases not matched to a gene. For the CDR3, the DNA is TGCGCCAGCAGCCAAGGGTGGGGGACAGGGGGCGAGGAAGCTTTCTTT. Protein product: CASSQGWGTGGEEAFF.

This chain joins TRBV28 and TRBJ1-1; maybe TRBD1 (5 bases). From germline, CDR1 is MDHEN and CDR2 SYDVKM. The CDR3 loop spans 8 amino acids. The chain's CDR3 is CGGVEAFF. Here the CDR3 DNA reads TGTGGGGGGGTTGAAGCTTTCTTT.

Concerning this clone: At one boundary the junction diverges from the germline segment, which might be a read error. Other DNA sequences from this sample encode an identical CDR3 as well. The gene calls are TRBV5-4 and TRBJ1-2; 7 bases are a match to TRBD1. The CDR3 consists of 15 residues. Looked up from germline, CDR1 is SGHNT and CDR2 is YYREEE (reference sequence). The CDR3 is CASSLVAGQDYGYTF. The CDR3 DNA reads TGTGCCAGCAGCTTGGTGGCCGGACAGGACTATGGCTATACCTTC.

This clone was found once. The chain carries TRBV25-1 and TRBJ2-3; 10 bases align to TRBD1. The CDR3 has 16 residues. V was clipped by 5 bases and J by 4 bases; unmatched bases: 9. Per the germline V gene, CDR1 is MGHDK and CDR2 is SYGVNS. The CDR3 loop is CASSKRTGGIADTQYF. The CDR3 DNA reads as TGTGCCAGCAGTAAGCGGACAGGGGGTATCGCAGATACGCAGTATTTT.

The chain combines TRBV6-5 with TRBJ2-3, with D perhaps matching TRBD2 (6 bases). Per the germline V gene, CDR1 is MNHEY and CDR2 is SVGAGI. CDR3 length: 14 amino acids. Trimming pared 5 bases from V and 4 bases from J, leaving 13 bases between. CDR3 sequence (DNA): TGTGCCAGCAGTGTTTCGGGAGACGCAGATACGCAGTATTTT. Amino acids: CASSVSGDADTQYF.

The rearrangement joins TRBV27 to TRBJ1-1; D is perhaps TRBD1 (5 bases). CDR1 MNHEY and CDR2 SMNVEV come from the germline V gene (reference sequence). The CDR3 sequence is 15 residues long. The germline V and J ends were trimmed by 2 bases and 1 base, with 11 bases remaining between them. The CDR3 sequence: CASSLGWRGNTEAFF. CDR3 DNA: TGTGCCAGCAGTTTAGGGTGGAGGGGGAACACTGAAGCTTTCTTT.

The chain combines TRBV4-3 with TRBJ1-4; D unresolved. V lost 0 bases and J 8 bases, leaving 16 bases between the germline ends. The length of the CDR3 is 16 residues. Germline V gives CDR1 LGHNA, CDR2 YSLEER. Here the CDR3 reads CASSQDPLNSLEKLFF. The CDR3 bases are TGCGCCAGCAGCCAAGATCCTTTGAACAGCCTCGAAAAACTGTTTTTT.

This rearrangement joins TRBV6-1 to TRBJ1-1, with 7 bases fitting TRBD1. The CDR3 totals 14 residues. J gave up 11 bases and V 1 base, and 10 bases lay outside the gene matches. Germline V gives CDR1 MNHNS, CDR2 SASEGT. CDR3 region: CASSEEGRGGQAFF. DNA of the CDR3: TGTGCCAGCAGTGAAGAGGGTCGAGGGGGCCAGGCTTTCTTT.